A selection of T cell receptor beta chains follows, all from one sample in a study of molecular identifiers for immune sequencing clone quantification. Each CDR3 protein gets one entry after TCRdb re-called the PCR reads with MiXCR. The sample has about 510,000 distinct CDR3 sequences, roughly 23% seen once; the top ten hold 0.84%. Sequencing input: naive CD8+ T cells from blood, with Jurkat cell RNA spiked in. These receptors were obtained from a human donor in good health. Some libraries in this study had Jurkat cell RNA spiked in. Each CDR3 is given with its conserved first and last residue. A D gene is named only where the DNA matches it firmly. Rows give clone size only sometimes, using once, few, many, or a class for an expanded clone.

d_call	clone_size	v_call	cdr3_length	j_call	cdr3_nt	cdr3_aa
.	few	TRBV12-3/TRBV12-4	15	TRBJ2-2	TGTGCCAGCAGTTTAGCCGGGTCCTACACCGGGGAGCTGTTTTTT	CASSLAGSYTGELFF
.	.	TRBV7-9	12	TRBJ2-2	TGTGCCAGCCCCTTTAGGGCCGGGGAGCTGTTTTTT	CASPFRAGELFF
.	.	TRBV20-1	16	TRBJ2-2	TGCAGTGCTAGAGGTACTCCACGACCGAACACCGGGGAGCTGTTTTTT	CSARGTPRPNTGELFF
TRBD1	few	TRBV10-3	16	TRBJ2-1	TGTGCCATCAGTGAGGTCGTGACAGGGAAGTCCAATGAGCAGTTCTTC	CAISEVVTGKSNEQFF
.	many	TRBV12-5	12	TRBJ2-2	TGTGCTAGTGGTTCGGGGTCCGGGGAGCTGTTTTTT	CASGSGSGELFF
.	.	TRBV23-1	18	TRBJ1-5	TGCGCCAGCAGTCAAAGAGGGTCTCACTCGCCGACCAATCAGCCCCAGCATTTT	CASSQRGSHSPTNQPQHF
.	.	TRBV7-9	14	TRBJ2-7	TGTGCCAGCAGCCCGGACAGAGAATCCTACGAGCAGTACTTC	CASSPDRESYEQYF
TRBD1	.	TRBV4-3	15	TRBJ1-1	TGCGCCTGCAGCCACGGAACAGGGGTGAACACTGAAGCTTTCTTT	CACSHGTGVNTEAFF
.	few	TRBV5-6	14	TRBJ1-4	TGTGCCAGCAGCTCAGCCTTCACCCTTGAAAAACTGTTTTTT	CASSSAFTLEKLFF
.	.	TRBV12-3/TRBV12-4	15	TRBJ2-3	TGTGCCAGCAGTTTAAGCCCTAGCGGCACAGATACGCAGTATTTT	CASSLSPSGTDTQYF
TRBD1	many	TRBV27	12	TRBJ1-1	TGTGCCAGCAGTTTCAGGGGGGATGAAGCTTTCTTT	CASSFRGDEAFF
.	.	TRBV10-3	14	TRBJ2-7	TGTGCCATCAGTGAAGGGCTAGCGCTGTACGAGCAGTACTTC	CAISEGLALYEQYF
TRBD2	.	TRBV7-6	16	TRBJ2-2	TGTGCCAGCAGCTTAGAGCGGGGAGGAGGGTCCGGGGAGCTGTTTTTT	CASSLERGGGSGELFF
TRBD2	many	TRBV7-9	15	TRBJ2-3	TGTGCCAGCACCGTGACTAGCGGGGGTCCAGATACGCAGTATTTT	CASTVTSGGPDTQYF
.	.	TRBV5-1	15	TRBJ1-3	TGCGCCAGCAGCTTGGAGGACAGCTCTGGAAACACCATACATTTT	CASSLEDSSGNTIHF
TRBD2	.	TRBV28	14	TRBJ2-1	TGTGCCAGCAGTTGGACTAGCGGGAGCAGTGAGCAGTTCTTC	CASSWTSGSSEQFF
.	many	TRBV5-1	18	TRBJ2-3	TGCGCCAGCAGCTTGGTGTTCGCGTCCGGGCCAAGCACAGATACGCAGTATTTT	CASSLVFASGPSTDTQYF
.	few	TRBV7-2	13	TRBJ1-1	TGTGCCAGCAGCTTTTCCCCGGGGACTGAAGCTTTCTTT	CASSFSPGTEAFF
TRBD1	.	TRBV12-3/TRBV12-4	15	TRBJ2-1	TGTGCCAGCAGTGTGCTAGCGACAGGGGCCAATGAGCAGTTCTTC	CASSVLATGANEQFF
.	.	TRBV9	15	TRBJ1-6	TGTGCCAGCAGCCCCCCGGGGGGGAATAATTCACCCCTCCACTTT	CASSPPGGNNSPLHF